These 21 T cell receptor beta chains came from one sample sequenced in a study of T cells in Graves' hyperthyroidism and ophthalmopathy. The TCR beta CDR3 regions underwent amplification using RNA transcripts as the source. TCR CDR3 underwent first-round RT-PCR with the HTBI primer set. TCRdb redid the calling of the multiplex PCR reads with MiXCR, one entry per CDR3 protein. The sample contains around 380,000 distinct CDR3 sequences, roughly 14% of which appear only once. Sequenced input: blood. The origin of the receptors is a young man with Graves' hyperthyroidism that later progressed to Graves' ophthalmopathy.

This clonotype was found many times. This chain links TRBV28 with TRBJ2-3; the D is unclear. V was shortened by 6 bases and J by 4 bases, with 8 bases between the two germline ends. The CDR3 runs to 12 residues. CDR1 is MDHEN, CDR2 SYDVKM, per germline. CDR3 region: CASSLSADTQYF. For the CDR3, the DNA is TGTGCCAGCAGCTTAAGCGCAGATACGCAGTATTTT.

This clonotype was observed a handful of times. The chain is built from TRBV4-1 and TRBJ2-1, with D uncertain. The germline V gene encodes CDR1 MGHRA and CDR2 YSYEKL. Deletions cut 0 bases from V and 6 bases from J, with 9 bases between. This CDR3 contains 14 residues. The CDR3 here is CASSQENRLNEQFF. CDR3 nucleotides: TGCGCCAGCAGCCAAGAAAACAGACTCAATGAGCAGTTCTTC.

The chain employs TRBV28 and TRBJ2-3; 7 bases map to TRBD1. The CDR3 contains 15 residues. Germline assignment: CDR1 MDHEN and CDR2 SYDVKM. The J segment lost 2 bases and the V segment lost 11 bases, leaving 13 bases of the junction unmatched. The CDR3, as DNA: TGTGCCTCGAACAGGGGTAGGGGATTCACAGATACGCAGTATTTT. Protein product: CASNRGRGFTDTQYF.

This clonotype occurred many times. The CDR3 DNA is TGTGCCAGCAGCACCTACAGGGGGCGAGGTTCCGACTATGGCTACACCTTC. Amino acids: CASSTYRGRGSDYGYTF. V is TRBV7-9 and J is TRBJ1-2, with 9 bases lining up with TRBD1. V shed 5 bases and J 3 bases; nucleotides not matched to a gene: 13. CDR3 length: 17 amino acids. Germline values: CDR1 SEHNR, CDR2 FQNEAQ (reference sequence). Filled out from reference TRBV7-9 and TRBJ1-2, the complete variable domain reads DTGVSQNPRHKITKRGQNVTFRCDPISEHNRLYWYRQTLGQGPEFLTYFQNEAQLEKSRLLSDRFSAERPKGSFSTLEIQRTEQGDSAMYLCASSTYRGRGSDYGYTFGSGTRLTVV.

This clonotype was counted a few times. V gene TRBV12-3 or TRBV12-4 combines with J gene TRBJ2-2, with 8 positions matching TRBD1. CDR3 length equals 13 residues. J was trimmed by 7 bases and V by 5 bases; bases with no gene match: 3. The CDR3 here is CASSRQGIGELFF. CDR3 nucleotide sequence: TGTGCCAGCAGTAGACAGGGGATCGGGGAGCTGTTTTTT.

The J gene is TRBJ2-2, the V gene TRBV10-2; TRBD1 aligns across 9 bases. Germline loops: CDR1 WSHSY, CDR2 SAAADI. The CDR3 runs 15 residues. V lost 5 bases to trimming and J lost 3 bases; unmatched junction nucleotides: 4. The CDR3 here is CASSSDRGYTGELFF. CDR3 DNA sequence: TGCGCCAGCAGTTCGGACAGGGGTTACACCGGGGAGCTGTTTTTT.

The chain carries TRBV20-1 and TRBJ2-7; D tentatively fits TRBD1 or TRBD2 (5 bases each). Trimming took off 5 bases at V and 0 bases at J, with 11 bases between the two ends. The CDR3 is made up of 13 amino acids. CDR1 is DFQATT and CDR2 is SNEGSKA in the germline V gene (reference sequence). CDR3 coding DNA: TGCAGTGCTCTCGGGACCGTCTCCTACGAGCAGTACTTC. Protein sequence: CSALGTVSYEQYF.

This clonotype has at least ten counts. As DNA, the CDR3 is TGTGCCAGCAGCCAAGCACCAAGTGAGCAGTTCTTC. Its protein is CASSQAPSEQFF. The chain combines TRBV28 with TRBJ2-1; D call uncertain. Trimming took off 6 bases at V and 9 bases at J, with 12 bases between the two ends. Germline lookup yields CDR1 MDHEN and CDR2 SYDVKM. The CDR3 runs to 12 residues.

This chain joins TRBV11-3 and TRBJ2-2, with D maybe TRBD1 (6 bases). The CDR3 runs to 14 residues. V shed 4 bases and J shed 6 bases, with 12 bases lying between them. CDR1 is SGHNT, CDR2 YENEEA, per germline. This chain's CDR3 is CASSSGASAGELFF. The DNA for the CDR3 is TGTGCCAGCAGCTCAGGGGCAAGTGCCGGGGAGCTGTTTTTT.

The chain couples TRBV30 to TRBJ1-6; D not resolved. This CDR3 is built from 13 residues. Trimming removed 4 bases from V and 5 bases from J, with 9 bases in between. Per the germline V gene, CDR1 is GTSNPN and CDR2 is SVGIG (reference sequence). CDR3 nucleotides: TGTGCCTGGACGGAGGTAAATAATTCACCCCTCCACTTT. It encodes CAWTEVNNSPLHF.

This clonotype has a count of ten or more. The CDR3 here is CASSPFSGGPSYEQYF. The CDR3 DNA reads TGTGCCAGCAGTCCTTTTAGCGGGGGCCCCTCCTACGAGCAGTACTTC. The V call is TRBV27, the J call TRBJ2-7, with 9 bases matching TRBD2. This CDR3 spans 16 amino acids. J was trimmed by 0 bases and V by 5 bases; bases with no gene match: 8. Looked up from germline, CDR1 is MNHEY and CDR2 is SMNVEV (reference sequence).

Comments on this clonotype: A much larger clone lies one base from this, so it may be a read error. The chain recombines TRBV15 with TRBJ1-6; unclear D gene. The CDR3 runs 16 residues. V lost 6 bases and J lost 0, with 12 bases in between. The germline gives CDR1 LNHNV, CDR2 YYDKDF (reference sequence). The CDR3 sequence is CATSYPLSSYNSPLHF. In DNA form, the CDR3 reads TGTGCCACCAGTTATCCTCTGAGCTCCTATAATTCACCCCTCCACTTT.

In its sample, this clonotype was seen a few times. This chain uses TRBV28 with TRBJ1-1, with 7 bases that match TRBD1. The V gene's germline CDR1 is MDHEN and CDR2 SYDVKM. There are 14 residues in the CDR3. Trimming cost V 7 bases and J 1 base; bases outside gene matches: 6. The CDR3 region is CASTLTGENTEAFF. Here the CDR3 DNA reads TGTGCCAGCACCTTAACAGGGGAGAACACTGAAGCTTTCTTT. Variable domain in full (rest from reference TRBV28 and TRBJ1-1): DVKVTQSSRYLVKRTGEKVFLECVQDMDHENMFWYRQDPGLGLRLIYFSYDVKMKEKGDIPEGYSVSREKKERFSLILESASTNQTSMYLCASTLTGENTEAFFGQGTRLTVV.

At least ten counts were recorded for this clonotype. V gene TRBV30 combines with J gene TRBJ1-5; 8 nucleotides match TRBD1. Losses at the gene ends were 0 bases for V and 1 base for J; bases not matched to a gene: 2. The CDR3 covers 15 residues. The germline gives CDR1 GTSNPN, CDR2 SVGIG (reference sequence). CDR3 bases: TGTGCCTGGAGTGTACAGGGGGGGAGCAATCAGCCCCAGCATTTT. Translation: CAWSVQGGSNQPQHF.

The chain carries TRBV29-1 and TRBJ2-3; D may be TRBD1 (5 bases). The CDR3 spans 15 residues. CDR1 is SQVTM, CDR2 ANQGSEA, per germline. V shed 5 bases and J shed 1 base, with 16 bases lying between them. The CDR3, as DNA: TGCAGCGTTAGTCTCAGGGTTATCGGCACAGATACGCAGTATTTT. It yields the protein CSVSLRVIGTDTQYF.

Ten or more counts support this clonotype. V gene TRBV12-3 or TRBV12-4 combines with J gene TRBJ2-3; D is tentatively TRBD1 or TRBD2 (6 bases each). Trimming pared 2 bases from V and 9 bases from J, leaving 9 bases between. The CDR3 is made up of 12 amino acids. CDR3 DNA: TGTGCCAGCAGTTTAAGGGGGGCCACGCAGTATTTT. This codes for CASSLRGATQYF.

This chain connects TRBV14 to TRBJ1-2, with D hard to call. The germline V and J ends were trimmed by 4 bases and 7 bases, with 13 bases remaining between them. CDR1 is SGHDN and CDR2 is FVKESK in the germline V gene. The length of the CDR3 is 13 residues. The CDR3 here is CASSPRTRGGYTF. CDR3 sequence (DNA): TGTGCCAGCAGCCCCCGCACACGCGGTGGCTACACCTTC.

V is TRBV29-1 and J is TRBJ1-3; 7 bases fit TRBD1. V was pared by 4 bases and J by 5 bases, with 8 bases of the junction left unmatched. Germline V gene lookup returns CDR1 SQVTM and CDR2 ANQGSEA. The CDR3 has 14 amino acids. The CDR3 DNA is TGCAGCGTTGCCCCCGGGACAGCTAGAAACACCATATATTTT. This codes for CSVAPGTARNTIYF. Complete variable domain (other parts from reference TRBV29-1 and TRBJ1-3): SAVISQKPSRDICQRGTSLTIQCQVDSQVTMMFWYRQQPGQSLTLIATANQGSEATYESGFVIDKFPISRPNLTFSTLTVSNMSPEDSSIYLCSVAPGTARNTIYFGEGSWLTVV.

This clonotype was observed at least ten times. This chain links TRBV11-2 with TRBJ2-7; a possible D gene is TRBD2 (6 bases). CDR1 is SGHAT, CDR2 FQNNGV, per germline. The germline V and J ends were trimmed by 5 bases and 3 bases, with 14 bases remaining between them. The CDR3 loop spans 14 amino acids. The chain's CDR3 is CASSRRAGLYEQYF. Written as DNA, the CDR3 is TGTGCCAGCAGCCGTAGGGCGGGGCTCTACGAGCAGTACTTC.

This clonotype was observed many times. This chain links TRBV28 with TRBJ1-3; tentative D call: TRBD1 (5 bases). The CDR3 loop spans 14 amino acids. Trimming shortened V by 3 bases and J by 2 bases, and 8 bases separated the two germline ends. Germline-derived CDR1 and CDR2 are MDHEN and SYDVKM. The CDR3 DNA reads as TGTGCCAGCAGTTTTCGGGGACCTGGAAACACCATATATTTT. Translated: CASSFRGPGNTIYF.

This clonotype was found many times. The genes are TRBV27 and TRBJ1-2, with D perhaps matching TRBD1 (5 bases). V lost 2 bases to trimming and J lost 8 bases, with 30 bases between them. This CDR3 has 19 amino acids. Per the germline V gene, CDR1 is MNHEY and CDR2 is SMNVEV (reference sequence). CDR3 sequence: CASSLGGGLGPPRESGYTF. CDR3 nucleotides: TGTGCCAGCAGTTTAGGGGGGGGGTTAGGGCCCCCTCGTGAGAGCGGCTACACCTTC.